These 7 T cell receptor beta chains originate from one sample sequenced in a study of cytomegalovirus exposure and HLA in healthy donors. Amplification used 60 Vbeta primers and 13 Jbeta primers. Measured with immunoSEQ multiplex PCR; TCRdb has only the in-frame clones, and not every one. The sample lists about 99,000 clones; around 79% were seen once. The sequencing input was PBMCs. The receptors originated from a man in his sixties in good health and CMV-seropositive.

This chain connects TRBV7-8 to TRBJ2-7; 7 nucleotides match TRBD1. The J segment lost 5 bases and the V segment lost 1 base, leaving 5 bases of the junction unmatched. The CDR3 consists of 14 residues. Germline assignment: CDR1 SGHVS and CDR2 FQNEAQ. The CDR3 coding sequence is TGTGCCAGCAGCTTAGGAGGGGGCCGGGACGAGCAGTACTTC. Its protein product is CASSLGGGRDEQYF.

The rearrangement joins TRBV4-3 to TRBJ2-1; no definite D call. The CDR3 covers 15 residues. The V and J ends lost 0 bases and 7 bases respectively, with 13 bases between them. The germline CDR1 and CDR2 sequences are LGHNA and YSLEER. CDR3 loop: CASSQDGLETNEQFF. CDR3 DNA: TGCGCCAGCAGCCAAGATGGTCTAGAGACGAATGAGCAGTTCTTC.

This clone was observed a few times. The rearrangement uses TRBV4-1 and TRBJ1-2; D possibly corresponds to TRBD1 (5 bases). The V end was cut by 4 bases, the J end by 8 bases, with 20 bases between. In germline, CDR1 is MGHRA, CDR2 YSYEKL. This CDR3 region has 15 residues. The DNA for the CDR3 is TGCGCCAGCAGCCGAGTGACAGTACCTTTCGGAGGCTACACCTTC. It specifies CASSRVTVPFGGYTF.

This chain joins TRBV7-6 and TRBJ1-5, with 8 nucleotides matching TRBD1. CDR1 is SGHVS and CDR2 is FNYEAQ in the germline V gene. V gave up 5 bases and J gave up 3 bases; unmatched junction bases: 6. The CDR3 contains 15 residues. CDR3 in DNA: TGTGCCAGCAGCAGAAGGACAGGGTTCAATCAGCCCCAGCATTTT. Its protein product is CASSRRTGFNQPQHF.

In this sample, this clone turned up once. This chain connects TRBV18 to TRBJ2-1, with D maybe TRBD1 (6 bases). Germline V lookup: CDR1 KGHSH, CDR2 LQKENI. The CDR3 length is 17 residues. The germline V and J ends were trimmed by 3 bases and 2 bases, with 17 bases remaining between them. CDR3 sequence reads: CASSPPRQATAYNEQFF. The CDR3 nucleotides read TGTGCCAGCTCACCTCCAAGACAGGCTACGGCCTACAATGAGCAGTTCTTC. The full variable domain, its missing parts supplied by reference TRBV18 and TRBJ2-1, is NAGVMQNPRHLVRRRGQEARLRCSPMKGHSHVYWYRQLPEEGLKFMVYLQKENIIDESGMPKERFSAEFPKEGPSILRIQQVVRGDSAAYFCASSPPRQATAYNEQFFGPGTRLTVL.

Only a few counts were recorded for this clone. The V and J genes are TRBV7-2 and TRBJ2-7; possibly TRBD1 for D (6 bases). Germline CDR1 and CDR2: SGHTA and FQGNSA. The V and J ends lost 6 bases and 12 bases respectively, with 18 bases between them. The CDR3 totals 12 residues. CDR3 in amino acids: CASRLMEAGAYF. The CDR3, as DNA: TGTGCCAGCAGACTTATGGAAGCAGGGGCGTACTTC.

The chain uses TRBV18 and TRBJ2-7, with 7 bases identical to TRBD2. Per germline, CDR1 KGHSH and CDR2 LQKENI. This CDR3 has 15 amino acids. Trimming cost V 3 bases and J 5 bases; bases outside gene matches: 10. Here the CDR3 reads CASSPAGLQRNEQYF. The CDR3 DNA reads TGTGCCAGCTCACCCGCGGGACTACAGCGGAACGAGCAGTACTTC. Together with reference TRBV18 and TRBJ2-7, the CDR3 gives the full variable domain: NAGVMQNPRHLVRRRGQEARLRCSPMKGHSHVYWYRQLPEEGLKFMVYLQKENIIDESGMPKERFSAEFPKEGPSILRIQQVVRGDSAAYFCASSPAGLQRNEQYFGPGTRLTVT.